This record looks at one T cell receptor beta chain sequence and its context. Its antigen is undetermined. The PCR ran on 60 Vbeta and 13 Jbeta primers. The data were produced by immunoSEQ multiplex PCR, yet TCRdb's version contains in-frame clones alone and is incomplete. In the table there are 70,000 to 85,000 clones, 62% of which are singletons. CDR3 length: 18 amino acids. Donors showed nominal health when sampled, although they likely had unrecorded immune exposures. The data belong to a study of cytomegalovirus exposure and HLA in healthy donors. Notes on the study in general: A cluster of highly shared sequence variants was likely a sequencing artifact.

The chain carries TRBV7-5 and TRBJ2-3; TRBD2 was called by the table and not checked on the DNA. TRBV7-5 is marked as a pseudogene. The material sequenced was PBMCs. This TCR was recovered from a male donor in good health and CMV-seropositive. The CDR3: CVRSLAQRAGGGTDTQYF. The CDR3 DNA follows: TGTGTCAGAAGCTTAGCCCAAAGGGCGGGGGGGGGCACAGATACGCAGTATTTT.